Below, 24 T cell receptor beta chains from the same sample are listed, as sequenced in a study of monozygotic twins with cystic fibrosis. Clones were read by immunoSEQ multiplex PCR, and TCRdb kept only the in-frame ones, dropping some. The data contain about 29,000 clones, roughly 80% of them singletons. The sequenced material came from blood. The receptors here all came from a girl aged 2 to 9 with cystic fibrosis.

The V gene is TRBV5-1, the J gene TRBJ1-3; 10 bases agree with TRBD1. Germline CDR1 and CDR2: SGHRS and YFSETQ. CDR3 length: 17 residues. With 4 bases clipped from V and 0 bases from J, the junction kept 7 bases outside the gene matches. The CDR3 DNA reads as TGCGCCAGCAGCCCCGGACAGGGGGATCTCTCTGGAAACACCATATATTTT. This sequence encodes CASSPGQGDLSGNTIYF.

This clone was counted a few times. Written as DNA, the CDR3 is TGTGCCAGCAGGCGATCGACAGGGTGGAGTGAAAAACTGTTTTTT. Translated, it gives CASRRSTGWSEKLFF. V and J are TRBV6-5 and TRBJ1-4; 7 bases agree with TRBD1. Germline CDR1 reads MNHEY; CDR2 reads SVGAGI. This CDR3 is built from 15 residues. Trimming removed 6 bases from V and 7 bases from J; junction bases left unmatched: 11.

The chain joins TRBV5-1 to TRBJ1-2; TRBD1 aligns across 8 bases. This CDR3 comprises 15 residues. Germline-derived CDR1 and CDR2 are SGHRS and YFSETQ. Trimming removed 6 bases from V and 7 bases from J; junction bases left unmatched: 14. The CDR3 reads CASTIGGQGQSGYTF. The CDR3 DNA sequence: TGCGCCAGCACAATAGGAGGACAGGGTCAAAGTGGCTACACCTTC.

The CDR3 sequence: CASSQDVGPTRREGQETQYF. The DNA of the CDR3 is TGCGCCAGCAGCCAAGATGTTGGGCCCACGCGCCGGGAGGGGCAAGAGACCCAGTACTTC. The chain employs TRBV4-1 and TRBJ2-5; 8 bases are shared with TRBD2. The CDR3 runs to 20 residues. V gave up 0 bases and J gave up 2 bases; unmatched junction bases: 17. Germline V gives CDR1 MGHRA, CDR2 YSYEKL.

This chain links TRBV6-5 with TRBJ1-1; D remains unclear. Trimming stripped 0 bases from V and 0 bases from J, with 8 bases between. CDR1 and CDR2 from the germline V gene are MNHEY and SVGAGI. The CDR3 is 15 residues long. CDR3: CASSYSPRMNTEAFF. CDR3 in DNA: TGTGCCAGCAGTTACTCCCCCAGGATGAACACTGAAGCTTTCTTT.

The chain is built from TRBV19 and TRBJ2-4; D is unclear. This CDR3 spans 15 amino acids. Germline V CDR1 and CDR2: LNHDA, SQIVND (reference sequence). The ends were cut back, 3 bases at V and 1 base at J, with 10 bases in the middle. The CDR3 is CASSMMAVAKNIQYF. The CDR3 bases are TGTGCCAGTAGTATGATGGCAGTGGCCAAAAACATTCAGTACTTC.

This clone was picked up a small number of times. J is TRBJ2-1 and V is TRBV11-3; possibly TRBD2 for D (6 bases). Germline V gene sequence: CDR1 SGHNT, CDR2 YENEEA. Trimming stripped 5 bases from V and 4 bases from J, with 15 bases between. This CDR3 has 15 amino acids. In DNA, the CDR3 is TGTGCCAGCAGCCTACGACTAGGGGAATACAATGAGCAGTTCTTC. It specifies CASSLRLGEYNEQFF.

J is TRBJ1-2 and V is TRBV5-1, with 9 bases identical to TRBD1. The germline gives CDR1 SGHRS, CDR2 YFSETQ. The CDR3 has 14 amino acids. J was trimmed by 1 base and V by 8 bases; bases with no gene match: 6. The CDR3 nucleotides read TGCGCCAGTACAGGACAGGGGAATAACTATGGCTACACCTTC. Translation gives CASTGQGNNYGYTF.

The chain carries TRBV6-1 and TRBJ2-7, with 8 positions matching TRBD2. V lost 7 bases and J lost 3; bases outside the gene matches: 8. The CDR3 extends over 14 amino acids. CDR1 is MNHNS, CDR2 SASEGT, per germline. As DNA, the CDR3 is TGTGCCAGCACCCCCGGGACTAGTCTCTACGAGCAGTACTTC. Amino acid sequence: CASTPGTSLYEQYF.

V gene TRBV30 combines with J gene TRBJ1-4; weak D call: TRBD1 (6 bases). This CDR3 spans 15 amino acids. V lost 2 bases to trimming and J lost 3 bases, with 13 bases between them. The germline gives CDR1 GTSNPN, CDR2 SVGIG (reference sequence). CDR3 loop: CAWSLQGFANEKLFF. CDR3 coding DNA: TGTGCCTGGAGTTTACAGGGATTTGCTAATGAAAAACTGTTTTTT.

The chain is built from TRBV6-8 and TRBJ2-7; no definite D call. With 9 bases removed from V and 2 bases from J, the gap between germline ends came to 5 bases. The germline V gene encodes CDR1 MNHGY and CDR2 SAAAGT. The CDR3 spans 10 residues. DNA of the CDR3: TGTGCCAGACCGACCTACGAGCAGTACTTC. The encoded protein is CARPTYEQYF.

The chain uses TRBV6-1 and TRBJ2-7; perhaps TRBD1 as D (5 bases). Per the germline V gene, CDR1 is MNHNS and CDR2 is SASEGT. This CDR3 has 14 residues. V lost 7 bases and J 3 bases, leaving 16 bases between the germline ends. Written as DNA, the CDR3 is TGTGCCAGCACCATTACAGGACCCTACTACGAGCAGTACTTC. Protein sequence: CASTITGPYYEQYF.

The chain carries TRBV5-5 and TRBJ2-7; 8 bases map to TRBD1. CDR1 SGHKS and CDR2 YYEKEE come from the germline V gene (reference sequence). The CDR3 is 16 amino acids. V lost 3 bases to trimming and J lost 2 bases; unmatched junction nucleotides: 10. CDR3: CASSWDQGALPYEQYF. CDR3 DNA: TGTGCCAGCAGCTGGGACCAGGGGGCTTTACCCTACGAGCAGTACTTC.

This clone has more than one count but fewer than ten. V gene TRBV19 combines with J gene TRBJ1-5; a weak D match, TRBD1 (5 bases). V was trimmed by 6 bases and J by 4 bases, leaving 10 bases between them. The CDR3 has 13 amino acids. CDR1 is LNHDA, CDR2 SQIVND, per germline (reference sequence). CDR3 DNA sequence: TGTGCCAGTAGCAACGGGGGGAATCAGCCCCAGCATTTT. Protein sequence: CASSNGGNQPQHF.

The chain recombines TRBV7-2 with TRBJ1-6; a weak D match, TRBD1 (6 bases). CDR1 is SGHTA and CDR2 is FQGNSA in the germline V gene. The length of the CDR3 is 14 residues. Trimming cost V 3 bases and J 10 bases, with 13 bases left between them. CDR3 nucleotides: TGTGCCAGCAGCTTGACAGGTCCGAAATCACCCCTCCACTTT. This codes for CASSLTGPKSPLHF.

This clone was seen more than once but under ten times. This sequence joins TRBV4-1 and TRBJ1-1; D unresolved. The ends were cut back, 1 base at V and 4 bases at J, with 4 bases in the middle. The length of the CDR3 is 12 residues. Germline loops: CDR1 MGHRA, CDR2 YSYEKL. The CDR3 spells CASSQVSTEAFF. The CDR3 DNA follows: TGCGCCAGCAGCCAAGTATCCACTGAAGCTTTCTTT.

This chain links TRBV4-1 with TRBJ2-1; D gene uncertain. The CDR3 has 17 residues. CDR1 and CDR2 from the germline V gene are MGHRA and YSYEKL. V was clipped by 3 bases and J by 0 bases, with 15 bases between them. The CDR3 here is CASSHDSPASSYNEQFF. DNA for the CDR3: TGCGCCAGCAGCCACGACTCTCCGGCGAGCTCCTACAATGAGCAGTTCTTC.

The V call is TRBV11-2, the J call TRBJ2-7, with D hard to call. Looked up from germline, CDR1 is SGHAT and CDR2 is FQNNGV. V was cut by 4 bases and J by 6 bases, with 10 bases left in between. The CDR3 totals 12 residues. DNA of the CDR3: TGTGCCAGCAGCTCCCCCCTCAGCGAGCAGTACTTC. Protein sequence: CASSSPLSEQYF.

CDR3 bases: TGCGCCAGCAGCTTGTGGAGGGATACCACCGGGGAGCTGTTTTTT. Translation gives CASSLWRDTTGELFF. The chain couples TRBV5-1 to TRBJ2-2; TRBD2 is a possible D gene (6 bases). The CDR3 has 15 amino acids. The V and J ends lost 1 base and 4 bases respectively, with 11 bases between them. Germline lookup yields CDR1 SGHRS and CDR2 YFSETQ.

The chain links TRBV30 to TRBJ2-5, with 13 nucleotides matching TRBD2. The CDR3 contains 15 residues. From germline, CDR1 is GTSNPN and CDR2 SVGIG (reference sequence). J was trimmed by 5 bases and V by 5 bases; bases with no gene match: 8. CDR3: CAWSGTSGTRETQYF. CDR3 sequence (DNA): TGTGCCTGGTCCGGGACTAGCGGGACCCGGGAGACCCAGTACTTC.

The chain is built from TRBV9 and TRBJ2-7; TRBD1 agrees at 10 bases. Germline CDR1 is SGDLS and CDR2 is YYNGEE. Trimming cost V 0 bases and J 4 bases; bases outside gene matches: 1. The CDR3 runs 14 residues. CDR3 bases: TGTGCCAGCAGCGTAGAGGGACAGGGGTACGAGCAGTACTTC. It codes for CASSVEGQGYEQYF.

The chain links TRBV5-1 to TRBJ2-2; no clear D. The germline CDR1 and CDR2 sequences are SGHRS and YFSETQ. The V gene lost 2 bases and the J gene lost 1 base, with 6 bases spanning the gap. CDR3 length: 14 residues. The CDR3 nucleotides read TGCGCCAGCAGCTTCACCAGGAACACCGGGGAGCTGTTTTTT. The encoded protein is CASSFTRNTGELFF.

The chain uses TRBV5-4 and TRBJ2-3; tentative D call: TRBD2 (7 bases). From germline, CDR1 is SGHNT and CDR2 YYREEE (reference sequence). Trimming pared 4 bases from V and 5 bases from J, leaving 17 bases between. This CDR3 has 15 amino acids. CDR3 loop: CASSLLAEGGDTQYF. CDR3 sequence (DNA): TGTGCCAGCAGCCTGCTAGCGGAGGGGGGAGATACGCAGTATTTT.

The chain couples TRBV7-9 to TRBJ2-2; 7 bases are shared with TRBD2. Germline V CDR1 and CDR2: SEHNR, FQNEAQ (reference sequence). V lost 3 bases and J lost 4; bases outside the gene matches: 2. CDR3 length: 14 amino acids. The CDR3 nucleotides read TGTGCCAGCAGCTTGACGGGGGGCACCGGGGAGCTGTTTTTT. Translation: CASSLTGGTGELFF. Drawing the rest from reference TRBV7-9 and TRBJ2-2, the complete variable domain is DTGVSQNPRHKITKRGQNVTFRCDPISEHNRLYWYRQTLGQGPEFLTYFQNEAQLEKSRLLSDRFSAERPKGSFSTLEIQRTEQGDSAMYLCASSLTGGTGELFFGEGSRLTVL.